These 23 T cell receptor beta chains came from one sample sequenced in a study of naive and memory T cell subsets. Both TRBC1 and TRBC2 were covered by a beta constant-region primer of two equimolar oligonucleotides. Each CDR3 protein is one row after TCRdb ran MiXCR on the UMI-ligation and nested PCR reads. The profile shows about 150,000 distinct CDR3 sequences, approximately 17% of them singletons. The sample comprised naive CD4+ T cells from blood. The receptors stem from a human donor in good health.

This clonotype showed up just a few times. The chain couples TRBV11-2 to TRBJ2-3; 7 bases match TRBD2. V lost 1 base to trimming and J lost 5 bases; unmatched junction nucleotides: 12. The germline V gene encodes CDR1 SGHAT and CDR2 FQNNGV. The CDR3 length is 17 residues. The CDR3 is CASSLGGLGRAIDTQYF. DNA for the CDR3: TGTGCCAGCAGCTTAGGGGGACTGGGGAGGGCCATAGATACGCAGTATTTT.

This chain uses TRBV7-2 with TRBJ2-7; D uncertain. Trimming stripped 5 bases from V and 4 bases from J, with 21 bases between. The CDR3 totals 16 residues. Per the germline V gene, CDR1 is SGHTA and CDR2 is FQGNSA. The CDR3 sequence: CASSPSKALWRYEQYF. DNA of the CDR3: TGTGCCAGCAGCCCATCTAAGGCCCTCTGGAGATACGAGCAGTACTTC.

This chain uses TRBV18 with TRBJ2-3; 10 positions agree with TRBD2. CDR1 and CDR2 (germline): KGHSH, LQKENI. The J segment lost 2 bases and the V segment lost 3 bases, leaving 5 bases of the junction unmatched. The CDR3 has 16 amino acids. The CDR3, as DNA: TGTGCCAGCTCACCTTCTAGCGGGAGAGCCACAGATACGCAGTATTTT. Protein: CASSPSSGRATDTQYF.

V usage is TRBV20-1 and J usage is TRBJ2-3; 11 bases match TRBD2. Trimming removed 5 bases from V and 4 bases from J; junction bases left unmatched: 5. This CDR3 is built from 14 residues. Germline V gene sequence: CDR1 DFQATT, CDR2 SNEGSKA (reference sequence). CDR3 sequence reads: CSAGLAGTADTQYF. For the CDR3, the DNA is TGCAGTGCTGGACTAGCGGGTACGGCAGATACGCAGTATTTT.

The rearrangement uses TRBV28 and TRBJ2-1; D uncertain. The V gene's germline CDR1 is MDHEN and CDR2 SYDVKM. This CDR3 is 13 amino acids long. Trimming took off 7 bases at V and 2 bases at J, with 9 bases between the two ends. The CDR3 bases are TGTGCCAGCATTCGGCCTACCTACAATGAGCAGTTCTTC. It translates to CASIRPTYNEQFF.

J is TRBJ2-7 and V is TRBV27; possibly TRBD2 for D (6 bases). V gave up 3 bases and J gave up 2 bases, with 8 bases separating them. The CDR3 is 13 residues long. Germline CDR1 reads MNHEY; CDR2 reads SMNVEV (reference sequence). CDR3 loop: CASSFGRTYEQYF. CDR3 nucleotides: TGTGCCAGCAGTTTCGGGAGAACCTACGAGCAGTACTTC.

This clonotype has only a few counts. The chain combines TRBV11-3 with TRBJ2-1; TRBD2 aligns across 13 bases. V lost 5 bases and J lost 7; bases outside the gene matches: 5. The CDR3 runs to 15 residues. The germline CDR1 and CDR2 sequences are SGHNT and YENEEA. Here the CDR3 DNA reads TGTGCCAGCAGCCCGCGGACTAGCGGGGGTAATGAGCAGTTCTTC. Translation gives CASSPRTSGGNEQFF.

V is TRBV3-1 and J is TRBJ1-4; 8 nucleotides agree with TRBD1. Germline lookup yields CDR1 LGHDT and CDR2 YNNKEL (reference sequence). J was trimmed by 10 bases and V by 2 bases; bases with no gene match: 12. The CDR3 spans 16 residues. The CDR3 spells CASSQWSGQAAAKLFF. In DNA form, the CDR3 reads TGTGCCAGCAGCCAATGGTCGGGACAGGCCGCAGCAAAACTGTTTTTT.

The gene calls are TRBV4-1 and TRBJ2-7; 11 positions agree with TRBD2. The CDR3 is 15 residues long. With V trimmed by 1 base and J by 4 bases, 3 bases remained unmatched. Germline V lookup: CDR1 MGHRA, CDR2 YSYEKL. DNA for the CDR3: TGCGCCAGCAGCCAAGGACTAGCGGGATGGTACGAGCAGTACTTC. This sequence encodes CASSQGLAGWYEQYF.

A few counts support this clonotype. The rearrangement links TRBV6-6 to TRBJ2-1; a weak D match, TRBD1 (5 bases). CDR1 and CDR2 from the germline V gene are MNHNY and SVGAGI (reference sequence). V shed 6 bases and J shed 8 bases, with 23 bases lying between them. The CDR3 totals 16 residues. The chain's CDR3 is CASSLRANRLIDEQFF. The CDR3 bases are TGTGCCAGCAGCCTTCGGGCCAACAGGTTGATCGATGAGCAGTTCTTC.

The chain couples TRBV28 to TRBJ2-7; tentative D call: TRBD2 (7 bases). V was trimmed by 5 bases and J by 8 bases, leaving 16 bases between them. The CDR3 extends over 13 amino acids. CDR1 and CDR2 (germline): MDHEN, SYDVKM. As DNA, the CDR3 is TGTGCCAGCAGTCCCTCGGGGGGCGGCAAGCAGTACTTC. Its translation: CASSPSGGGKQYF.

This clonotype was detected a few times. The rearrangement joins TRBV4-2 to TRBJ1-1; D is perhaps TRBD1 (6 bases). Looked up from germline, CDR1 is LGHNA and CDR2 is YNFKEQ. Trimming removed 1 base at V and 1 base at J, with 7 bases between. The CDR3 sequence is 14 residues long. The CDR3 DNA follows: TGTGCCAGCAGCCAAGGACAGGAGAACACTGAAGCTTTCTTT. Protein product: CASSQGQENTEAFF.

The J gene is TRBJ2-7, the V gene TRBV28; 8 bases map to TRBD1. Losses at the gene ends were 2 bases for V and 0 bases for J; bases not matched to a gene: 12. Germline loops: CDR1 MDHEN, CDR2 SYDVKM. This CDR3 spans 18 amino acids. The CDR3: CASSLHRMGQESSYEQYF. CDR3 DNA sequence: TGTGCCAGCAGTTTACACCGAATGGGACAGGAGAGCTCCTACGAGCAGTACTTC.

The sample holds one count of this clonotype. This chain uses TRBV2 with TRBJ2-7; a weak D match, TRBD1 (5 bases). The CDR3 has 11 amino acids. V lost 6 bases, J lost 3 bases, and 6 bases lay in between. The germline gives CDR1 SNHLY, CDR2 FYNNEI. This CDR3 reads CASRQVYEQYF. In DNA form, the CDR3 reads TGTGCCAGCAGACAGGTCTACGAGCAGTACTTC. Looking up the rest from reference TRBV2 and TRBJ2-7 gives the full variable domain: EPEVTQTPSHQVTQMGQEVILRCVPISNHLYFYWYRQILGQKVEFLVSFYNNEISEKSEIFDDQFSVERPDGSNFTLKIRSTKLEDSAMYFCASRQVYEQYFGPGTRLTVT.

In its sample, this clonotype was seen a few times. This chain uses TRBV6-5 with TRBJ1-5, with TRBD1 as a possible D gene (6 bases). Germline assignment: CDR1 MNHEY and CDR2 SVGAGI. Trimming stripped 6 bases from V and 6 bases from J, with 21 bases between. The CDR3 is 16 residues long. This CDR3 is CASRPSGTGTGQPQHF. The CDR3 DNA reads TGTGCCAGCAGACCCTCCGGTACAGGGACCGGTCAGCCCCAGCATTTT.

The chain is built from TRBV12-3 or TRBV12-4 and TRBJ2-2; 7 nucleotides agree with TRBD2. The ends lost 6 bases at V and 2 bases at J; junction bases unmatched: 6. The length of the CDR3 is 15 residues. The CDR3 is CASRGGDRNTGELFF. The DNA for the CDR3 is TGTGCCAGCAGGGGGGGGGATCGAAACACCGGGGAGCTGTTTTTT.

This clonotype was counted ten times or more. The genes are TRBV20-1 and TRBJ2-7, with 8 bases that match TRBD1. Germline CDR1 DFQATT, CDR2 SNEGSKA (reference sequence). The CDR3 is made up of 15 amino acids. V trimming: 0 bases; J trimming: 6 bases; junction bases outside the gene matches: 10. The CDR3 DNA reads TGCAGTGCTAGAGATCCAGACAGGGGTCTGATCGAGCAGTACTTC. Its protein product is CSARDPDRGLIEQYF.

This clonotype was seen only a few times. The chain recombines TRBV12-3 or TRBV12-4 with TRBJ2-7, with TRBD1 matching 9 bases. The CDR3 has 14 residues. The trim removed 5 bases at V and 4 bases at J, leaving 6 bases unmatched. DNA for the CDR3: TGTGCCAGCAGTACCTGGGACAGGGAATACGAGCAGTACTTC. This gives the protein CASSTWDREYEQYF.

This chain connects TRBV19 to TRBJ1-3, with 7 bases identical to TRBD1. This CDR3 is built from 16 residues. Unmatched junction bases numbered 17, after V lost 7 bases and J lost 8 bases. The germline V gene has CDR1 LNHDA and CDR2 SQIVND (reference sequence). In DNA, the CDR3 is TGTGCCAGTACCCTTACGACAGGGACGACTTTGTACACCATATATTTT. Its translation: CASTLTTGTTLYTIYF. The full variable domain, in which reference TRBV19 and TRBJ1-3 provide the parts outside the CDR3, is DGGITQSPKYLFRKEGQNVTLSCEQNLNHDAMYWYRQDPGQGLRLIYYSQIVNDFQKGDIAEGYSVSREKKESFPLTVTSAQKNPTAFYLCASTLTTGTTLYTIYFGEGSWLTVV.

This clonotype was observed a handful of times. V usage is TRBV5-5 and J usage is TRBJ1-4; a possible D gene is TRBD1 (5 bases). Germline loops: CDR1 SGHKS, CDR2 YYEKEE (reference sequence). The CDR3 has 14 residues. Deletions cut 7 bases from V and 0 bases from J, with 10 bases between. CDR3 sequence reads: CASGTAATNEKLFF. The CDR3 region has the DNA TGTGCCAGCGGGACGGCCGCAACTAATGAAAAACTGTTTTTT.

The V gene is TRBV30, the J gene TRBJ2-7; a possible D gene is TRBD2 (6 bases). Germline V gene data show CDR1 as GTSNPN and CDR2 as SVGIG (reference sequence). Trimming removed 0 bases at V and 2 bases at J, with 14 bases between. The CDR3 sequence is 15 residues long. CDR3 DNA sequence: TGTGCCTGGAGTGTAGGAGGGTTCGGTCCCTACGAGCAGTACTTC. Translated: CAWSVGGFGPYEQYF.

This clonotype was seen a handful of times. This chain joins TRBV18 and TRBJ2-7; tentatively, D is TRBD2 (7 bases). Germline V gene data show CDR1 as KGHSH and CDR2 as LQKENI. The CDR3 is 13 residues long. V was cut by 6 bases and J by 2 bases, with 11 bases left in between. In nucleotides, the CDR3 is TGTGCCAGCTCGATGGGGGGGCCCTACGAGCAGTACTTC. This encodes CASSMGGPYEQYF.

The rearrangement joins TRBV12-3 or TRBV12-4 to TRBJ2-1; 9 bases fit TRBD1. Unmatched junction bases numbered 3, after V lost 0 bases and J lost 3 bases. This CDR3 region has 16 residues. The CDR3 loop reads CASSLADRGFYNEQFF. The CDR3, as DNA: TGTGCCAGCAGTTTAGCCGACAGGGGGTTCTACAATGAGCAGTTCTTC.